Described below is a single TCR beta chain sequence and its context. The antigen is unknown. Individual cDNA molecules each received unique molecular identifiers attached to them. MiXCR was run by TCRdb on the 5' RACE reads, yielding one entry per CDR3 protein. The sample holds roughly 90,000 distinct CDR3 sequences, roughly 14% seen once. The data were taken from a study of early T cells in non-severe SARS-CoV-2 infection. Trimming removed 3 bases from V and 6 bases from J; junction bases left unmatched: 10. The CDR3 has 15 residues. Per the germline V gene, CDR1 is SQVTM and CDR2 is ANQGSEA. Findings of the study overall: CD4 and private specificities were missed by VDJdb matching, which favored anti-spike CD8 responses.

The sample consisted of whole blood. The clonotype was recovered from an adult who was a healthcare worker with PCR-confirmed SARS-CoV-2 infection or an uninfected control (not recorded which). The V and J genes are TRBV29-1 and TRBJ2-3; 9 bases are shared with TRBD1. DNA of the CDR3: TGCAGCGTTGATTCGGGACAGGGATTTTCGGATACGCAGTATTTT. It yields the protein CSVDSGQGFSDTQYF.